The present T cell receptor (beta chain) was sequenced within a study of blood T cell repertoires in COVID-19. Overall study: Italy, Spain and the United States were the sources of the convalescent and acute COVID-19 samples. T cells, B-cell-depleted T cells, or PBMCs supplied cDNA or gDNA.

Germline V gene sequence: CDR1 SEHNR, CDR2 FQNEAQ (reference sequence). This CDR3 is built from 14 residues. V was pared by 1 base and J by 6 bases, with 11 bases between. The authors' processing: Reference gene primer amplification gave nucleated cell count estimates. Using immunoSEQ multiplex PCR, the repertoire was profiled, and TCRdb retains in-frame clones only, with some absent. The D gene and trimming were derived from the DNA, and the V and J assignments and clone size from that table. Of more than 80,000 clones in the sample, around 72% were seen once. This TCR was sampled from a woman aged 55-69 years in a cohort sampled during active or convalescent COVID-19. The rearrangement links TRBV7-9 to TRBJ2-3; D gene unclear. Sequencing was performed on peripheral blood. CDR3 amino acids: CASSLELDTDTQYF. CDR3 DNA: TGTGCCAGCAGCTTAGAGCTAGATACCGATACGCAGTATTTT.